This T cell receptor beta chain appears in the sequencing data of a study of shared clonotypes between healthy human individuals. Positively selected for CCR7, the CD45RO-negative cells used as naive CD8 cells excluded terminally differentiated effector memory CD45RA+ cells. Sequenced by immunoSEQ multiplex PCR; TCRdb stores in-frame clones only, minus some. Here the sample spans about 2.1 million clones, about 93% being singletons. V gave up 3 bases and J gave up 1 base, with 16 bases separating them. Germline V gene data show CDR1 as LNHDA and CDR2 as SQIVND (reference sequence). The CDR3 consists of 18 residues.

The chain joins TRBV19 to TRBJ2-6, with D tentatively TRBD2 (5 bases). Sequencing used naive CD8+ T cells from PBMCs. The TCR originated in a man aged 18 to 35 in good health. Some clones in this sample may be carry-over from other donors' samples. CDR3 coding DNA: TGTGCCAGTAGTATGGGAGCCGCGGGTTTTTCTGGGGCCAACGTCCTGACTTTC. Protein: CASSMGAAGFSGANVLTF.